A selection of T cell receptor beta chains follows, all from one sample in a study of spatial heterogeneity in lung cancer. TCRdb re-called the 5' RACE reads with MiXCR, one entry per CDR3 protein. The sample yields some 7,000 distinct CDR3 sequences, over 6.5% seen once. Sequencing was performed on PBMCs, taken at surgery. The receptor set was obtained from a male donor with early-stage non-small cell lung cancer. Both conserved end residues are trimmed from each CDR3. Each record gives: J gene, V gene, CDR3 protein.

>TRBJ1-1|TRBV5-1
ASSLADTGDTEAF
>TRBJ2-1|TRBV20-1
SARDLRAGNNEQF
>TRBJ1-1|TRBV3-1
ASSQDSTGEAF
>TRBJ2-1|TRBV5-5
ASSLEQGLYNEQF
>TRBJ2-5|TRBV6-1
ASSKTAFPTMYQETQY
>TRBJ2-3|TRBV24-1
ATSAGGYASTDTQY
>TRBJ2-5|TRBV28
ASSLDRGEIQETQY
>TRBJ1-2|TRBV20-1
SAGKQGANYGYT
>TRBJ2-2|TRBV12-3/TRBV12-4
ASSSRAAGELF
>TRBJ1-1|TRBV5-1
ASSYGQGGTEAF
>TRBJ2-1|TRBV3-1
ASSWGASSHNEQF
>TRBJ1-3|TRBV12-3/TRBV12-4
ASSRDSSGNTIY
>TRBJ1-2|TRBV20-1
SAPRTGPRDGYT
>TRBJ2-5|TRBV3-1
ASSQDRGSGETQY
>TRBJ2-7|TRBV28
ASILAEGYEQY
>TRBJ1-2|TRBV12-3/TRBV12-4
VSSLSGRAANYGYT
>TRBJ2-7|TRBV5-1
ASSLEEEQY
>TRBJ2-1|TRBV28
AIPSGSGGANEQF
>TRBJ2-5|TRBV20-1
SAGGRGKETQY
>TRBJ1-5|TRBV20-1
SAGQVSGNQPQH
>TRBJ2-5|TRBV27
ASSYDWTLETQY
>TRBJ2-7|TRBV5-1
ASRHPAGHEQY
>TRBJ2-2|TRBV5-1
ASSPTSGGAGELF
>TRBJ1-6|TRBV7-6
ASSSRTGRSPLH
>TRBJ2-1|TRBV25-1
ASSLSGTGAYNEQF
>TRBJ2-7|TRBV12-3/TRBV12-4
ASSLMGQGTYEQY
>TRBJ1-6|TRBV30
ASAGTYNSPLH
>TRBJ1-6|TRBV20-1
SARDHVGQGGSPLH
>TRBJ1-2|TRBV7-6
ASSPSSPTGDGYT
>TRBJ2-5|TRBV3-1
ASSQDTVETQY
>TRBJ2-7|TRBV2
ASSDLGGTNYEQY
>TRBJ1-6|TRBV28
ASQDQGSSYNSPLH
>TRBJ2-1|TRBV20-1
SARDSKGWGNEQF
>TRBJ1-5|TRBV12-3/TRBV12-4
ASSLKGQPQH
>TRBJ2-3|TRBV29-1
SVSTGDTQY
>TRBJ2-5|TRBV20-1
SANHVAGQGRSSGGPQETQY
>TRBJ2-3|TRBV5-1
ASSLGDSRTDTQY
>TRBJ2-2|TRBV20-1
SARKGTGELF
>TRBJ1-5|TRBV24-1
ATSGPLGNQPQH
>TRBJ1-2|TRBV12-3/TRBV12-4
ASSLGRGPRLYGYT
>TRBJ2-3|TRBV20-1
SARARIAVSTDTQY
>TRBJ2-3|TRBV5-4
ASSLLLASSTDTQY
>TRBJ2-5|TRBV5-6
ASSPLTYQETQY
>TRBJ2-1|TRBV24-1
ATSGASGVLVDEQF
>TRBJ1-1|TRBV6-1
ASRSGGENTEAF
>TRBJ1-2|TRBV18
ASSRGQGASDT
>TRBJ1-6|TRBV10-2
ASIQGGSPLH
>TRBJ1-1|TRBV29-1
SIEGLGTEAF
>TRBJ2-7|TRBV7-8
ASSPGGTYEQY
>TRBJ2-2|TRBV9
ASSAYGTLTGELF